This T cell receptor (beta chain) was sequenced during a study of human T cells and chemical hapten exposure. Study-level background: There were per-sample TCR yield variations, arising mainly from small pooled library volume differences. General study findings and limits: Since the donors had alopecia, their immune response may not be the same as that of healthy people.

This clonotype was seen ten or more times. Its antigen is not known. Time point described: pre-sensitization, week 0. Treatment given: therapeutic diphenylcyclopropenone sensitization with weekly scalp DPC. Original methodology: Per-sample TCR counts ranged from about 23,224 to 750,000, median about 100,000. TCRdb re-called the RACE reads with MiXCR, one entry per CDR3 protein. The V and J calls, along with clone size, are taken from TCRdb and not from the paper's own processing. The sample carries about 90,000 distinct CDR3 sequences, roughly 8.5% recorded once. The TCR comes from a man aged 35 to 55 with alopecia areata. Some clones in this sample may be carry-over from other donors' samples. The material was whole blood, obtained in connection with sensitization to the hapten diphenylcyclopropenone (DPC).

The chain's CDR3 is CASRDRGPLGGYTF. In DNA, the CDR3 is TGTGCCAGTAGGGACAGGGGGCCTCTCGGGGGCTACACCTTC. V and J are TRBV19 and TRBJ1-2; 11 nucleotides match TRBD1. Germline V gives CDR1 LNHDA, CDR2 SQIVND (reference sequence). The CDR3 runs 14 residues. J gave up 8 bases and V 6 bases, and 8 bases lay outside the gene matches.